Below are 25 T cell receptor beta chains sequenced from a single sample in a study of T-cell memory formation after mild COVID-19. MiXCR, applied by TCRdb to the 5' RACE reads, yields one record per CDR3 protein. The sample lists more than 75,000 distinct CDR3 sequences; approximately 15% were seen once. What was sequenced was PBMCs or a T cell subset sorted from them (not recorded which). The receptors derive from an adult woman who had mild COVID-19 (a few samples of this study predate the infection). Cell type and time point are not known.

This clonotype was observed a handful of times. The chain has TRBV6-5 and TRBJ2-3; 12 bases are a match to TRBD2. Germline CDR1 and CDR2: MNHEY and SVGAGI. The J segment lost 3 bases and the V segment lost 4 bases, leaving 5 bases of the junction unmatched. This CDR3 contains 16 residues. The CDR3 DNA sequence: TGTGCCAGCAGTTCCCTAGCGGGAGGGAGTACAGATACGCAGTATTTT. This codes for CASSSLAGGSTDTQYF.

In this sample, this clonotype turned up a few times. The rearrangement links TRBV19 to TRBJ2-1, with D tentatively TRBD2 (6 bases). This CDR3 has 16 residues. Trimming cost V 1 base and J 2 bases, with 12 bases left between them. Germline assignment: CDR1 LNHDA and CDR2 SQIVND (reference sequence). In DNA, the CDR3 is TGTGCCAGTAGTATAGTAGGTAGCGGTACCTACAATGAGCAGTTCTTC. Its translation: CASSIVGSGTYNEQFF.

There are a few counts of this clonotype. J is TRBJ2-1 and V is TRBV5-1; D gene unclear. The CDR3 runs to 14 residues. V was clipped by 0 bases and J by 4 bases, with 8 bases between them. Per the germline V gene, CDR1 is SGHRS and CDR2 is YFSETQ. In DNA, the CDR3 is TGCGCCAGCAGCTTGGCCGACATATACAATGAGCAGTTCTTC. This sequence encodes CASSLADIYNEQFF.

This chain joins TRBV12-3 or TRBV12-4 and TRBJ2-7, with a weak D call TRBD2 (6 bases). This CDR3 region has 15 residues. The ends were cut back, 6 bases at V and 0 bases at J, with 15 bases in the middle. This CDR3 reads CASSTYLGGSYEQYF. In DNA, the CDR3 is TGTGCCAGCAGCACATATTTGGGGGGCTCCTACGAGCAGTACTTC.

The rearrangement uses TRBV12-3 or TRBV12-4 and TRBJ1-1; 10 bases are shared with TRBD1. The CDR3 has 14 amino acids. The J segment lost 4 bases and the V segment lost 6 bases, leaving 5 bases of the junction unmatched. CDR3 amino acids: CASRDRGLGTEAFF. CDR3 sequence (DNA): TGTGCCAGCAGGGACAGGGGGTTGGGCACTGAAGCTTTCTTT.

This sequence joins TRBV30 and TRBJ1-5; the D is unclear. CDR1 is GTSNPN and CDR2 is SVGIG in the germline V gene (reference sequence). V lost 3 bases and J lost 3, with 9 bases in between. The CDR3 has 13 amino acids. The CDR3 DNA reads TGTGCCTGGAGCAGAGATTACAATCAGCCCCAGCATTTT. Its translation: CAWSRDYNQPQHF.

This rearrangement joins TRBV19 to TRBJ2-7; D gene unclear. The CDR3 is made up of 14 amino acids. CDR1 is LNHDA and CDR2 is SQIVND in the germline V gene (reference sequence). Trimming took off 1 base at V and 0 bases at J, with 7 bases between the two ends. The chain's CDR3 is CASSIGRSSYEQYF. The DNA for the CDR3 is TGTGCCAGTAGTATAGGACGAAGCTCCTACGAGCAGTACTTC.

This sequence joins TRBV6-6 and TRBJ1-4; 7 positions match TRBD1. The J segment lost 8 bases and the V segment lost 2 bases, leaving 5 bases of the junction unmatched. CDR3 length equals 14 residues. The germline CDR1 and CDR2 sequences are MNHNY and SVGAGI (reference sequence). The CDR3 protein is CASSYAGQTEKLFF. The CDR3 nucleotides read TGTGCCAGCAGTTACGCGGGACAGACAGAAAAACTGTTTTTT.

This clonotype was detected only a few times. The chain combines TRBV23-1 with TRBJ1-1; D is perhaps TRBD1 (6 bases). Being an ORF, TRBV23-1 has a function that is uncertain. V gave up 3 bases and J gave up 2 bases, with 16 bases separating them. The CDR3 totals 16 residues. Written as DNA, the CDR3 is TGCGCCAGCAGTCAGAGGAGTGAGGGGGTTAACACTGAAGCTTTCTTT. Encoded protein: CASSQRSEGVNTEAFF.

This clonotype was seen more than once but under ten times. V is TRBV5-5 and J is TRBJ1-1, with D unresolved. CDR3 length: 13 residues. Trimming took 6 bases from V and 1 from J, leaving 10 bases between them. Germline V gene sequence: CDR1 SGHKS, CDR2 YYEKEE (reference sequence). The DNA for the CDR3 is TGTGCCAGCAAGAACTCCCCGAACACTGAAGCTTTCTTT. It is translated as CASKNSPNTEAFF.

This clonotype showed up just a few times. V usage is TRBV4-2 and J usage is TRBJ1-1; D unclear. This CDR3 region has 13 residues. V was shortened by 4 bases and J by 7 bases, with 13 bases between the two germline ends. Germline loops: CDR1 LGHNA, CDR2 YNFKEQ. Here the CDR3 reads CASSPSGGGEAFF. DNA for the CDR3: TGTGCCAGCAGCCCGTCAGGTGGTGGTGAAGCTTTCTTT.

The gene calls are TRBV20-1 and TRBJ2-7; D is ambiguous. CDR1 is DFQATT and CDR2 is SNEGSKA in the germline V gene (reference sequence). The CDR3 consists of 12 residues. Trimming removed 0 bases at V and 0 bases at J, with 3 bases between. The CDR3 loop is CSARDFSYEQYF. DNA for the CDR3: TGCAGTGCTAGAGATTTCTCCTACGAGCAGTACTTC.

CDR3 coding DNA: TGTGCCAGCAGTGACCCAGGAGAGGACTCGGCGCCTAGCTCCTACAATGAGCAGTTCTTC. This codes for CASSDPGEDSAPSSYNEQFF. V and J are TRBV2 and TRBJ2-1; possibly TRBD2 for D (5 bases). The CDR3 spans 20 residues. CDR1 is SNHLY, CDR2 FYNNEI, per germline. The V end lost 3 bases, the J end lost 0 bases, and 24 bases lay between the germline ends.

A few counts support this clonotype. CDR3 residues: CASSLYSDNEQFF. The CDR3 bases are TGTGCCAGCAGCTTGTACAGCGACAATGAGCAGTTCTTC. The gene calls are TRBV5-4 and TRBJ2-1; the D is unclear. Per the germline V gene, CDR1 is SGHNT and CDR2 is YYREEE (reference sequence). The CDR3 runs 13 residues. Trimming left V 1 base short and J 5 bases short, with 7 bases between.

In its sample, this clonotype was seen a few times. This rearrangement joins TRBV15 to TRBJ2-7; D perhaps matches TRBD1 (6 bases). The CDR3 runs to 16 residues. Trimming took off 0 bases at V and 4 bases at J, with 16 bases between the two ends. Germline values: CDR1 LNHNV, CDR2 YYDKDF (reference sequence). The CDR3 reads CATSRDWGQVLYEQYF. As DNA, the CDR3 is TGTGCCACCAGCAGAGACTGGGGGCAGGTTCTTTACGAGCAGTACTTC.

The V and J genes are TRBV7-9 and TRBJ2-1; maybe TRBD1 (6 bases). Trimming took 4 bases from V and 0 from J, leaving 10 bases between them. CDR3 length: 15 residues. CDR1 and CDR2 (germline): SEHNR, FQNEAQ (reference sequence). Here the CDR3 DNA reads TGTGCCAGCAGCTCGGACAGATACTCCTACAATGAGCAGTTCTTC. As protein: CASSSDRYSYNEQFF.

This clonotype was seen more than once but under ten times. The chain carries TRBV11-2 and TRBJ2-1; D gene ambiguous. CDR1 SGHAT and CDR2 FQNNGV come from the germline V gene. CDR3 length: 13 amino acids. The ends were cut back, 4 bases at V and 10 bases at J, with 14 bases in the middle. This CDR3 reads CASSSDGVGEQFF. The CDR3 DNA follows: TGTGCCAGCAGCTCTGACGGTGTCGGCGAGCAGTTCTTC.

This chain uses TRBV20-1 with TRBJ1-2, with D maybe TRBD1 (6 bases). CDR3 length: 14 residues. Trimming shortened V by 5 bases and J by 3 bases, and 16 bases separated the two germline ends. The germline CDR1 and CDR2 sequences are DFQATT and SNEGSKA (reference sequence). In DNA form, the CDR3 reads TGCAGTGCTCTAGACGCGGGGGCGTACTATGGCTACACCTTC. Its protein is CSALDAGAYYGYTF.

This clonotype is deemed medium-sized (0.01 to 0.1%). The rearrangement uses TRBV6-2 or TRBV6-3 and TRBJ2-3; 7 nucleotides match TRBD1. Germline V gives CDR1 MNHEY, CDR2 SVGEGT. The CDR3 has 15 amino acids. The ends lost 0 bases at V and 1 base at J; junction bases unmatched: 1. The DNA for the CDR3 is TGTGCCAGCAGTTACTCCGGACAGGGCACAGATACGCAGTATTTT. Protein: CASSYSGQGTDTQYF.

CDR3 residues: CASSQVGGSTDTQYF. CDR3 sequence (DNA): TGTGCCAGCAGCCAAGTCGGGGGAAGCACAGATACGCAGTATTTT. The rearrangement joins TRBV3-1 to TRBJ2-3; the D gene is possibly TRBD2 (6 bases). Trimming cost V 1 base and J 0 bases, with 8 bases left between them. CDR1 and CDR2 from the germline V gene are LGHDT and YNNKEL (reference sequence). The CDR3 extends over 15 amino acids.

The CDR3 region has the DNA TGTGCCACCCAGGGCGCGGAAGAAGAGACCCAGTACTTC. Translation gives CATQGAEEETQYF. The genes are TRBV27 and TRBJ2-5, with D perhaps matching TRBD1 (5 bases). This CDR3 is 13 amino acids long. CDR1 MNHEY and CDR2 SMNVEV come from the germline V gene (reference sequence). Between the trimmed V and J ends, which lost 10 bases and 3 bases, there was a span of 15 bases.

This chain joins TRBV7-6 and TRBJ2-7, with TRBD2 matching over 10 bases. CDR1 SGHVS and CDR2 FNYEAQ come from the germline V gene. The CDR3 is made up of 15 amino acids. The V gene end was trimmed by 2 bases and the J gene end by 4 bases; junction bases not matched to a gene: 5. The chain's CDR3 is CASSLILAGGYEQYF. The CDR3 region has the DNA TGTGCCAGCAGCTTAATTTTAGCGGGAGGATACGAGCAGTACTTC.

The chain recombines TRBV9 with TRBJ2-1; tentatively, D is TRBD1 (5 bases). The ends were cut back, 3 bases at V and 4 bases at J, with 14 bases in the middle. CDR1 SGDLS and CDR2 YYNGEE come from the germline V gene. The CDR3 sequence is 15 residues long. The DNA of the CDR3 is TGTGCCAGCAGCGCTAGGGGCATAAGTTACAATGAGCAGTTCTTC. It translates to CASSARGISYNEQFF.

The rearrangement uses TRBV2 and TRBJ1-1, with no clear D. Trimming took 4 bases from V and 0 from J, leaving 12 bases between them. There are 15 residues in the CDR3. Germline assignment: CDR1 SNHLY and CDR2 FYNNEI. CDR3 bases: TGTGCCAGCAGTGTATCCGTACTCATGAACACTGAAGCTTTCTTT. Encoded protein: CASSVSVLMNTEAFF.

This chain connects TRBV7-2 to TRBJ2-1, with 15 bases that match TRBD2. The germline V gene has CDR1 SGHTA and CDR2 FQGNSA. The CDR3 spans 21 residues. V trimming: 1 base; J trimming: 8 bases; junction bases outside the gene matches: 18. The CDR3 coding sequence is TGTGCCAGCAGCTTAGAACACCCTTGGACTAGCGGGGGGGGTTTTCTCGATGAGCAGTTCTTC. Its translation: CASSLEHPWTSGGGFLDEQFF.